This T cell receptor (beta chain) was profiled in a study of cytomegalovirus exposure and HLA in healthy donors. About this clone: Antigen: not known.

TCRdb's table, derived via immunoSEQ multiplex PCR, lists solely in-frame clones and lacks some. The sample yields 60,000 to 85,000 clones, about 93% seen once. General observations from the study: The study put 150 or so TCR beta chains on its list as cytomegalovirus-associated. First-cohort TCR clusters were later found to tend to co-occur in the roughly 130 validation repertoires.

V shed 5 bases, J shed 1 base, and the junction held 7 bases outside the gene matches. Germline lookup yields CDR1 MNHEY and CDR2 SMNVEV (reference sequence). The CDR3 length is 17 residues. The clonotype comes from a young man in good health and CMV-seropositive. The sequencing input was PBMCs. This chain uses TRBV27 with TRBJ2-4, with TRBD1 matching over 11 bases. As DNA, the CDR3 is TGTGCCAGCAGTCCTACGGACAGGGGGCTTGCCAAAAACATTCAGTACTTC. Amino acid sequence: CASSPTDRGLAKNIQYF.